This section outlines one T cell receptor (beta chain) sequence together with its context. The antigen is undetermined. The sample originates from a study of graft-versus-host responses after intestinal transplantation. The overall study: Induction with anti-thymocyte globulin, then tacrolimus and steroids for around three years, was given to all recipients. Study-wide results and caveats: Declining HvG levels early post-transplant were linked to peak circulating GvH clone levels. Those patients showing graft-donor T cell macrochimerism displayed high graft-versus-host to host-versus-graft clonal ratios in allografts. Recipient marrow held GvH clones, some first seen in ileum or blood.

CDR1 and CDR2 (germline): SGHTS, YDEGEE. The length of the CDR3 is 16 residues. Trimming pared 2 bases from V and 7 bases from J, leaving 19 bases between. Libraries were prepared by immunoSEQ multiplex PCR; TCRdb keeps only in-frame clonotypes and omits some of them. This sample carries tens of thousands of clones, around nine tenths of them seen once, and the ten largest clones take about 2.9%. The receptor comes from a human patient who received an intestinal transplant, so some T cells may come from the graft donor. The rearrangement joins TRBV5-8 to TRBJ1-5, with TRBD1 as a possible D gene (5 bases). The material sequenced was PBMCs, taken about 4 months after intestinal transplantation. CDR3 bases: TGTGCCAGCAGCTTCGGGACCCTCCCCGAGGGGCAGCCCCAGCATTTT. This gives the protein CASSFGTLPEGQPQHF.